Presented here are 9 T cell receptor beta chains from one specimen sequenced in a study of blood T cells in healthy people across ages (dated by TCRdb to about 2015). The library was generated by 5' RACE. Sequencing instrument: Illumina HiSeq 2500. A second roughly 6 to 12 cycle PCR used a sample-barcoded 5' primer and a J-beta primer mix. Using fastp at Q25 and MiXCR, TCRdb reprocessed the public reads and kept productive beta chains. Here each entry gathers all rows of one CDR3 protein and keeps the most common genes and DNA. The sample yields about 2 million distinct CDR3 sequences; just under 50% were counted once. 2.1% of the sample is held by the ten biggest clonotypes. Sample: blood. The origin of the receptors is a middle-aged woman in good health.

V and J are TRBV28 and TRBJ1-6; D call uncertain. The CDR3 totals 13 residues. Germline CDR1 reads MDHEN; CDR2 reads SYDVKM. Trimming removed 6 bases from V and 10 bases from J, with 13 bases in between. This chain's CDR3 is CASSPSARSPLHF. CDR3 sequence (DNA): TGTGCCAGCAGCCCGTCTGCAAGATCACCCCTCCACTTT. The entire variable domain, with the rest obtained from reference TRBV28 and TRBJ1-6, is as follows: DVKVTQSSRYLVKRTGEKVFLECVQDMDHENMFWYRQDPGLGLRLIYFSYDVKMKEKGDIPEGYSVSREKKERFSLILESASTNQTSMYLCASSPSARSPLHFGNGTRLTVT.

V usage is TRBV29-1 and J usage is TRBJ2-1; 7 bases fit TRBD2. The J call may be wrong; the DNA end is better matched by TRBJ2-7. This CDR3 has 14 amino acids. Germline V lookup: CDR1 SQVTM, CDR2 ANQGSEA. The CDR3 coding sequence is TGCAGCGTCGAACGGGGGGACGCCTACAATGAGCAGTACTTC. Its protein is CSVERGDAYNEQYF.

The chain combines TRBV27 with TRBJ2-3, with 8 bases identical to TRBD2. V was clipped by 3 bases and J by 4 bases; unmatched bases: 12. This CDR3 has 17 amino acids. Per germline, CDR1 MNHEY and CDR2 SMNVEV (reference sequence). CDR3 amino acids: CASSFGHRIGGADTQYF. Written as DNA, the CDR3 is TGTGCCAGCAGTTTCGGACACCGCATCGGGGGGGCAGATACGCAGTATTTT.

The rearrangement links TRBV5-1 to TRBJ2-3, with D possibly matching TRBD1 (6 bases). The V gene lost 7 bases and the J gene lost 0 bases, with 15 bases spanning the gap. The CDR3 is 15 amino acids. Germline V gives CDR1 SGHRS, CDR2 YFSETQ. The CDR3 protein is CASLSRDTSTDTQYF. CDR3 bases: TGCGCCAGCCTGAGCCGGGACACTAGCACAGATACGCAGTATTTT.

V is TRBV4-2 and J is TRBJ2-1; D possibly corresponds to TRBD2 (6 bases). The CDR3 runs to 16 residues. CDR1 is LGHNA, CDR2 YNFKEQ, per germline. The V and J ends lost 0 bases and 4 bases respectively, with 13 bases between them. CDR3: CASSQEQRVLYNEQFF. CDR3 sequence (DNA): TGTGCCAGCAGCCAAGAACAGCGGGTATTGTACAATGAGCAGTTCTTC.

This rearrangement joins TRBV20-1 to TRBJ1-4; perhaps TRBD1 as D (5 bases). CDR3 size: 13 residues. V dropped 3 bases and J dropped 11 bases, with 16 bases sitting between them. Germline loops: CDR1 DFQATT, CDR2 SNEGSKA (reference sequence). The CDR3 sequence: CSASGAGEGKLFF. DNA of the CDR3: TGCAGTGCTAGCGGGGCAGGTGAAGGGAAACTGTTTTTT.

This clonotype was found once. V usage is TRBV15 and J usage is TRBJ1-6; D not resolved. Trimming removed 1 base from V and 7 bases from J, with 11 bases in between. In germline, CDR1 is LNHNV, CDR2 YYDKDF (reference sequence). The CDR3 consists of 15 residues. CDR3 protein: CATSRGESSNSPLHF. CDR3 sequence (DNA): TGTGCCACCAGCAGAGGGGAGTCCTCGAATTCACCCCTCCACTTT.

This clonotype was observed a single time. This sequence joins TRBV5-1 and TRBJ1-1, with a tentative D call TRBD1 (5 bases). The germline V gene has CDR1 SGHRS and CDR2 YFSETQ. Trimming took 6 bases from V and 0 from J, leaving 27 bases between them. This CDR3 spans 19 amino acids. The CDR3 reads CASIQEPPFRIGMNTEAFF. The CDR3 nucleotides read TGCGCCAGCATACAGGAACCTCCCTTCCGAATAGGAATGAACACTGAAGCTTTCTTT.

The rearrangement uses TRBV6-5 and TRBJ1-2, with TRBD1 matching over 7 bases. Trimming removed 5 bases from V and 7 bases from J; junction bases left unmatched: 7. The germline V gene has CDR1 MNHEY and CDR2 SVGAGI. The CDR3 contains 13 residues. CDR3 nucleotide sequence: TGTGCCAGCAGTGAGCCGGGACAGCGTGGCTACACCTTC. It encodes CASSEPGQRGYTF.